These 8 T cell receptor beta chains were all obtained from the same sample, sequenced in a study of T cell repertoires in cytomegalovirus infection. TCRdb reprocessed the reads with MiXCR, giving one entry per CDR3 protein. This table has nearly 650,000 distinct CDR3 sequences, roughly 24% appearing once. Specimen: CD8+ T cells from PBMCs. The origin of the receptors is a human donor in good health (CMV status not recorded). Some clones in this sample may be carry-over from other donors' samples.

For the CDR3, the DNA is TGCAGTGCACCCATAAGCTCTGGAAACACCATATATTTT. It is translated as CSAPISSGNTIYF. The gene calls are TRBV20-1 and TRBJ1-3, with D hard to call. The CDR3 loop spans 13 amino acids. Per germline, CDR1 DFQATT and CDR2 SNEGSKA (reference sequence). Trimming took 6 bases from V and 0 from J, leaving 9 bases between them.

The CDR3 protein is CASPAGHEQYF. Here the CDR3 DNA reads TGTGCCAGCCCGGCAGGGCACGAGCAGTACTTC. The chain joins TRBV3-1 to TRBJ2-7, with D possibly TRBD1 on 5 matching bases. The CDR3 consists of 11 residues. V lost 8 bases and J 5 bases, leaving 10 bases between the germline ends. CDR1 and CDR2 (germline): LGHDT, YNNKEL (reference sequence).

This clonotype has a handful of counts. This rearrangement joins TRBV7-9 to TRBJ2-7; no clear D gene. V dropped 4 bases and J dropped 2 bases, with 12 bases sitting between them. The CDR3 consists of 14 residues. Germline loops: CDR1 SEHNR, CDR2 FQNEAQ (reference sequence). CDR3 sequence reads: CASSSTVQPYEQYF. DNA of the CDR3: TGTGCCAGCAGCTCGACGGTCCAACCCTACGAGCAGTACTTC.

To note about this clonotype: A read error is possible here, since a much larger clone lies one base away. CDR3: CATSQENRGGYEQYF. CDR3 nucleotides: TGTGCCACCAGCCAAGAAAACCGAGGGGGCTACGAGCAGTACTTC. The rearrangement uses TRBV4-2 and TRBJ2-7, with a weak D call TRBD1 (6 bases). Germline CDR1 and CDR2: LGHNA and YNFKEQ. The CDR3 runs to 15 residues.

This clonotype was observed many times. V and J are TRBV7-6 and TRBJ2-1; D unresolved. Germline assignment: CDR1 SGHVS and CDR2 FNYEAQ. This CDR3 has 12 residues. V was clipped by 4 bases and J by 5 bases, with 6 bases between them. Written as DNA, the CDR3 is TGTGCCAGCAGCTCAGAAAACAATGAGCAGTTCTTC. Residues: CASSSENNEQFF.

This clonotype appeared once. This chain connects TRBV29-1 to TRBJ2-1; D gene unclear. The CDR3 has 14 residues. CDR1 SQVTM and CDR2 ANQGSEA come from the germline V gene. Trimming removed 3 bases at V and 0 bases at J, with 9 bases between. The CDR3 is CSVEDLSSYNEQFF. The CDR3 DNA follows: TGCAGCGTTGAGGATCTGAGCTCCTACAATGAGCAGTTCTTC.

The V and J genes are TRBV5-1 and TRBJ1-1; the match to TRBD1 covers 8 bases. V lost 5 bases, J lost 7 bases, and 10 bases stayed unmatched. The CDR3 is made up of 14 amino acids. The germline CDR1 and CDR2 sequences are SGHRS and YFSETQ. The CDR3 coding sequence is TGCGCCAGCAGTCGGAGACAGGGGATGGATGAAGCTTTCTTT. Its translation is CASSRRQGMDEAFF.

V usage is TRBV15 and J usage is TRBJ2-2; D remains unclear. V was shortened by 0 bases and J by 0 bases, with 14 bases between the two germline ends. This CDR3 has 18 amino acids. Germline lookup yields CDR1 LNHNV and CDR2 YYDKDF (reference sequence). In DNA, the CDR3 is TGTGCCACCAGCAGAGACAAGGGAAGCCCCCCGAACACCGGGGAGCTGTTTTTT. Translation gives CATSRDKGSPPNTGELFF.